The rows below give T cell receptor beta chains drawn from one sample of a study of CD8 T cells in ankylosing spondylitis. TCRdb ran MiXCR on the 5' RACE reads and lists one entry per CDR3 protein. This table holds approximately 150,000 distinct CDR3 sequences, 15% to 20% found once. Sequenced sample: blood, either unsorted or a sorted T cell fraction (not recorded which). The receptors shown here come from a male donor with ankylosing spondylitis. Each CDR3 is given with its conserved first and last residue. A D gene is named only where the DNA matches it firmly. The size of a clone is reported for some rows only, either as once, few or many, or as a class for expanded clones.

j_call cdr3_length d_call v_call clone_size cdr3_nt cdr3_aa
TRBJ2-3 14 . TRBV12-3/TRBV12-4 . TGTGCCAGCAGTTTAGGAGGGGGGGGGAATACGCAGTATTTT CASSLGGGGNTQYF
TRBJ2-7 17 . TRBV5-5 few TGTGCCAGCAGCTTGTACCCTAGTCATACCGTGTGGAGCGAGCAGTACTTC CASSLYPSHTVWSEQYF
TRBJ2-7 18 . TRBV27 few TGTGCCAGCAGCCTCTTACCGCCCCCCCGGGACATGAACTACGAGCAGTACTTC CASSLLPPPRDMNYEQYF
TRBJ2-4 13 . TRBV20-1 . TGCAGTGCCACAGGGTTTGACAAAAACATTCAGTACTTC CSATGFDKNIQYF
TRBJ2-1 14 . TRBV29-1 few TGCAGCGTTGGGAGAACAGGACCCTACAATGAGCAGTTCTTC CSVGRTGPYNEQFF
TRBJ2-1 15 TRBD2 TRBV27 . TGTGCCAGCAGCGGGACTAGCGGGAACTACAATGAGCAGTTCTTC CASSGTSGNYNEQFF
TRBJ2-1 17 TRBD2 TRBV9 . TGTGCCAGCAGCGTACCTCGGGGGACTAGCGGTAACAATGAGCAGTTCTTC CASSVPRGTSGNNEQFF
TRBJ1-1 12 TRBD1 TRBV9 few TGTGCCAGCAGCCCCGGGGACAGTGAAGCTTTCTTT CASSPGDSEAFF
TRBJ2-5 15 TRBD2 TRBV5-6 . TGTGCCAGCAGCAGACTAGCGGGCCCCCAAGAGACCCAGTACTTC CASSRLAGPQETQYF
TRBJ1-3 15 . TRBV9 few TGTGCCAGCAGCATATCAGGGAAGTCTGGAAACACCATATATTTT CASSISGKSGNTIYF
TRBJ2-7 14 . TRBV6-2/TRBV6-3 few TGTGCCAGCAGTTCCACGGACAGCTCCTACGAGCAGTACTTC CASSSTDSSYEQYF
TRBJ2-3 13 . TRBV3-1 . TGTGCCAGCAGCCAAGTAATCGCAGATACGCAGTATTTT CASSQVIADTQYF
TRBJ1-6 15 . TRBV27 . TGTGCCAGCAGCCCCCGGCTGGGGATTAATTCACCCCTCCACTTT CASSPRLGINSPLHF
TRBJ2-1 16 . TRBV15 . TGTGCCACCAGCATTAGTAGACAGAGGATGTACAATGAGCAGTTCTTC CATSISRQRMYNEQFF
TRBJ1-1 15 TRBD1 TRBV7-9 few TGTGCCAGCAGCTTAGCGTACAGGGGTCGTACTGAAGCTTTCTTT CASSLAYRGRTEAFF
TRBJ2-3 15 TRBD2 TRBV28 . TGTGCCAGCAGTGAGAGCGGGATCCGCACAGATACGCAGTATTTT CASSESGIRTDTQYF
TRBJ2-1 14 TRBD1 TRBV6-1 few TGTGCCAGCAGTCCCGGGACAGCCTACAATGAGCAGTTCTTC CASSPGTAYNEQFF
TRBJ2-6 18 TRBD1 TRBV9 . TGTGCCAGCAGCGGAACCGGGACAGGGTACCCCGGGGCCAACGTCCTGACTTTC CASSGTGTGYPGANVLTF
TRBJ2-7 12 . TRBV28 few TGTGCCAGCAGTATACCCGCTACCGAGCAGTACTTC CASSIPATEQYF
TRBJ2-1 15 TRBD2 TRBV18 few TGTGCCAGCTCACCCGTGGGGGGGGAGAACAATGAGCAGTTCTTC CASSPVGGENNEQFF
TRBJ2-3 15 . TRBV9 . TGTGCCAGCAGCGTAGCATGGCGGGACGCAGATACGCAGTATTTT CASSVAWRDADTQYF
TRBJ2-5 14 . TRBV27 few TGTGCCAGCCGAAACCGGGACTTTCAAGAGACCCAGTACTTC CASRNRDFQETQYF
TRBJ2-1 14 TRBD2 TRBV7-6 few TGTGCCAGCAGCTTCGGGACTAGAGGTAGTGAGCAGTTCTTC CASSFGTRGSEQFF
TRBJ1-6 10 . TRBV29-1 . TGCAGCGTTGAAGATGCAGGCCTCCACTTT CSVEDAGLHF
TRBJ1-1 15 . TRBV6-1 . TGTGCCAGCAGCCGAGCACAGTTAGCGAACACTGAAGCTTTCTTT CASSRAQLANTEAFF
TRBJ2-7 15 . TRBV27 few TGTGCCAGCAGTTTATCGTCTGTAGGAGAGTACGAGCAGTACTTC CASSLSSVGEYEQYF
TRBJ2-7 17 TRBD2 TRBV7-2 few TGTGCCAGCAGCTTAGCGACGGGAGGGGAAGACTCCTACGAGCAGTACTTC CASSLATGGEDSYEQYF
TRBJ2-2 14 TRBD2 TRBV9 many TGTGCCAGCACCGCTAGCGGGAGATCCGGGGAGCTGTTTTTT CASTASGRSGELFF
TRBJ2-1 15 TRBD2 TRBV27 . TGTGCCAGCTCTCGGACTAGATTAACCTACAATGAGCAGTTCTTC CASSRTRLTYNEQFF
TRBJ2-3 16 TRBD2 TRBV4-2 . TGTGCCAGCAGCCAACGGCTAGCGGGAGATTTGGATACGCAGTATTTT CASSQRLAGDLDTQYF
TRBJ2-1 16 . TRBV5-1 . TGCGCCAGCAGCTTGCCCACTAGCAACCCACACAATGAGCAGTTCTTC CASSLPTSNPHNEQFF